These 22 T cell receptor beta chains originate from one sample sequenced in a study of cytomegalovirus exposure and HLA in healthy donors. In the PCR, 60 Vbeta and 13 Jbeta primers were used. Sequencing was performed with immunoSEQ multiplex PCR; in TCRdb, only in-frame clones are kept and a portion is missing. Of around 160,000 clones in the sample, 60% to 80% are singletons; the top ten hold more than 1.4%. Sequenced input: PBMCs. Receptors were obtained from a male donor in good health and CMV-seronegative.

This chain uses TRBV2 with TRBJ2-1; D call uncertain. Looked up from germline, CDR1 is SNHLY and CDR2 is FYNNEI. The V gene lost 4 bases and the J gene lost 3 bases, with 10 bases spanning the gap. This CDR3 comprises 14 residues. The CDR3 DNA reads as TGTGCCAGCAGTGTCGGTAGCAACTACAATGAGCAGTTCTTC. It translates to CASSVGSNYNEQFF.

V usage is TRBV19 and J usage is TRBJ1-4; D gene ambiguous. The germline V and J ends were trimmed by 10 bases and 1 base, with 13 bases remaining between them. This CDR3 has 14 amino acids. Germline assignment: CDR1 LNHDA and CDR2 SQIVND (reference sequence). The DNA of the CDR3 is TGTGCCACCCGGGGAGGAGGAACTAATGAAAAACTGTTTTTT. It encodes CATRGGGTNEKLFF.

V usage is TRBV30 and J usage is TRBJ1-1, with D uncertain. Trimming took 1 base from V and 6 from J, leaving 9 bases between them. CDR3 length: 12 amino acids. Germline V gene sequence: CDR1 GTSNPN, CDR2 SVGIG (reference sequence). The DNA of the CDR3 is TGTGCCTGGAGTGGGGGAGGCGCTGAAGCTTTCTTT. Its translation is CAWSGGGAEAFF. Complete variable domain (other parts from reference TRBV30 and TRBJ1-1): SQTIHQWPATLVQPVGSPLSLECTVEGTSNPNLYWYRQAAGRGLQLLFYSVGIGQISSEVPQNLSASRPQDRQFILSSKKLLLSDSGFYLCAWSGGGAEAFFGQGTRLTVV.

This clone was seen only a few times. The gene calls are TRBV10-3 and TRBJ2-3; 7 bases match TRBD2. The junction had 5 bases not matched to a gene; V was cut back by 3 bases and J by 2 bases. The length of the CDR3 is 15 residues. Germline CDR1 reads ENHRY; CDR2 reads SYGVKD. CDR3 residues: CAISDSGGNTDTQYF. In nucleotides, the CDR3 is TGTGCCATCAGTGATTCCGGGGGGAACACAGATACGCAGTATTTT.

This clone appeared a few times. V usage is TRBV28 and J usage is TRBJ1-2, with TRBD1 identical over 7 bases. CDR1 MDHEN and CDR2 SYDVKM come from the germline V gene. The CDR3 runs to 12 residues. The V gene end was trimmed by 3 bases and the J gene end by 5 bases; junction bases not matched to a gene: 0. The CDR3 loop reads CASSLGQYGYTF. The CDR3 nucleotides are TGTGCCAGCAGTTTGGGACAGTATGGCTACACCTTC.

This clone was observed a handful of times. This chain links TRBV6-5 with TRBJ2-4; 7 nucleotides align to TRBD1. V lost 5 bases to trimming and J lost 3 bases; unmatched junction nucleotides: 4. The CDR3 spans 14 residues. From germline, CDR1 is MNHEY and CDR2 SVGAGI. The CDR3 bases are TGTGCCAGCAGTAGACAGGGATTCAAAAACATTCAGTACTTC. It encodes CASSRQGFKNIQYF.

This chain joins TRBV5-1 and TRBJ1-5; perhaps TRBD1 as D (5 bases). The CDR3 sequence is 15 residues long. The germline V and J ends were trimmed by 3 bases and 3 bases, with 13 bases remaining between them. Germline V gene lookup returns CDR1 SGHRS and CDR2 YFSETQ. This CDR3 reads CASSSPGRVNQPQHF. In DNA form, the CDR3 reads TGCGCCAGCAGCTCCCCAGGCAGGGTCAATCAGCCCCAGCATTTT.

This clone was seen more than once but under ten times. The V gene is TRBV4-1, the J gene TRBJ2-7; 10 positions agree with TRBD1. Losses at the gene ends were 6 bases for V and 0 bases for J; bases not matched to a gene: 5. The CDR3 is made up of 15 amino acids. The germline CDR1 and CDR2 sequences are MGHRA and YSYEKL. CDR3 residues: CASSPDRGSSYEQYF. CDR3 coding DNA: TGCGCCAGCAGTCCGGACAGGGGGAGCTCCTACGAGCAGTACTTC.

The CDR3 reads CASSRNGQGANTEAFF. CDR3 DNA sequence: TGTGCCAGCAGCAGAAATGGACAGGGGGCGAACACTGAAGCTTTCTTT. This chain connects TRBV6-6 to TRBJ1-1; 11 bases fit TRBD1. V was clipped by 6 bases and J by 1 base; unmatched bases: 7. Germline assignment: CDR1 MNHNY and CDR2 SVGAGI (reference sequence). The length of the CDR3 is 16 residues.

The CDR3 region is CAWSYGVEKLFF. DNA of the CDR3: TGTGCCTGGAGTTACGGGGTCGAAAAACTGTTTTTT. The V call is TRBV30, the J call TRBJ1-4; D not resolved. The CDR3 contains 12 residues. Germline V gene lookup returns CDR1 GTSNPN and CDR2 SVGIG (reference sequence). V was pared by 2 bases and J by 8 bases, with 9 bases between.

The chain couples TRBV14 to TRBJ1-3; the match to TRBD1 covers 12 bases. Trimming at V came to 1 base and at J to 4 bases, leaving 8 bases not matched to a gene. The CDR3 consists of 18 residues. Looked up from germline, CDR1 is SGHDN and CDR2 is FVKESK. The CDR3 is CASSQGGTGGASGNTIYF. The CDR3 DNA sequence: TGTGCCAGCAGCCAAGGGGGGACAGGGGGCGCGTCGGGAAACACCATATATTTT. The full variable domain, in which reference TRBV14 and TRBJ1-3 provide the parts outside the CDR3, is EAGVTQFPSHSVIEKGQTVTLRCDPISGHDNLYWYRRVMGKEIKFLLHFVKESKQDESGMPNNRFLAERTGGTYSTLKVQPAELEDSGVYFCASSQGGTGGASGNTIYFGEGSWLTVV.

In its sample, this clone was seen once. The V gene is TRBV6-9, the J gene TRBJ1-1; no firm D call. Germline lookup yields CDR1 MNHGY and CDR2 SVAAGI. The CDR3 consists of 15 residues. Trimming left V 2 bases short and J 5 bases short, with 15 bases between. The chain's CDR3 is CASSYHANSLTEAFF. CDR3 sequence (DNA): TGTGCCAGCAGTTATCACGCAAACAGCTTGACTGAAGCTTTCTTT.

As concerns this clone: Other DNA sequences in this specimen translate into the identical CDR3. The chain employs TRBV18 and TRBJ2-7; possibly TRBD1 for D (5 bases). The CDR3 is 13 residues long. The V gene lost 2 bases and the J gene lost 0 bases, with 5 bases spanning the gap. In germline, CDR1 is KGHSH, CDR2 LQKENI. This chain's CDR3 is CASSPDSSYEQYF. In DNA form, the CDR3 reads TGTGCCAGCTCACCAGACAGCTCCTACGAGCAGTACTTC.

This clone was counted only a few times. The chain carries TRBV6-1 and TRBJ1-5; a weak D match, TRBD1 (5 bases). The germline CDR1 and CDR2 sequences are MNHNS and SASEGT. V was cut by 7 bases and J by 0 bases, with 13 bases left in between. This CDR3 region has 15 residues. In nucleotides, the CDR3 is TGTGCCAGCAAGCGGGGGGGGAATAGCAATCAGCCCCAGCATTTT. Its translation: CASKRGGNSNQPQHF.

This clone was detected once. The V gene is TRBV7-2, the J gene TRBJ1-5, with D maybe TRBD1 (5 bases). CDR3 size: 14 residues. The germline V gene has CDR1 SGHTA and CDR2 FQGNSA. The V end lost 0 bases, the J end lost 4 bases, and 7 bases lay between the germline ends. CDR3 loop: CASSLADSNQPQHF. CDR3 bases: TGTGCCAGCAGCTTAGCCGACAGTAATCAGCCCCAGCATTTT.

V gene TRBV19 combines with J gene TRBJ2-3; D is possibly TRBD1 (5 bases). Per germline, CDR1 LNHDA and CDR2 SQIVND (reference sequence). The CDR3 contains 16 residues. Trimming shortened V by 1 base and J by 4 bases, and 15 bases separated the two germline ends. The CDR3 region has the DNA TGTGCCAGTAGTATAGTTAGAACAGGAACGGCAGATACGCAGTATTTT. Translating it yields CASSIVRTGTADTQYF.

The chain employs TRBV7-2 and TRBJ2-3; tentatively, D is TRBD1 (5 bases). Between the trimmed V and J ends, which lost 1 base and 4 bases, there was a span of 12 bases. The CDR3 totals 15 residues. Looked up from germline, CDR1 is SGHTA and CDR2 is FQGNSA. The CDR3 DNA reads TGTGCCAGCAGCTTAGGATACAGGAGTGCAGATACGCAGTATTTT. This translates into CASSLGYRSADTQYF.

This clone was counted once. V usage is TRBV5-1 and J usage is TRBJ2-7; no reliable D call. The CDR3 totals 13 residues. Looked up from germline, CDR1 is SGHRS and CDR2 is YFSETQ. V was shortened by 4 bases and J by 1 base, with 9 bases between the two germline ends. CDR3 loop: CASSLDGSYEQYF. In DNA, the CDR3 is TGCGCCAGCAGCCTGGACGGTTCCTACGAGCAGTACTTC.

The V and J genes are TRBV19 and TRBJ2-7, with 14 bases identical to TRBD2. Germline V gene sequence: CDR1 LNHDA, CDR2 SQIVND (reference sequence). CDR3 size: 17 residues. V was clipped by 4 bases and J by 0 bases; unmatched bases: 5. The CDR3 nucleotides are TGTGCCAGTAGTAGGACTAGCGGGAGGAGGAGCTCCTACGAGCAGTACTTC. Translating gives CASSRTSGRRSSYEQYF.

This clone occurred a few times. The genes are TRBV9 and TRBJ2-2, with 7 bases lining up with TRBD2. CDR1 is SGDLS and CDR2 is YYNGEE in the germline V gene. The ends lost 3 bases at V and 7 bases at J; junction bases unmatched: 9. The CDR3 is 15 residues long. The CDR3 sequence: CASSATGGGVGELFF. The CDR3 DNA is TGTGCCAGCAGCGCGACGGGAGGAGGGGTCGGGGAGCTGTTTTTT.

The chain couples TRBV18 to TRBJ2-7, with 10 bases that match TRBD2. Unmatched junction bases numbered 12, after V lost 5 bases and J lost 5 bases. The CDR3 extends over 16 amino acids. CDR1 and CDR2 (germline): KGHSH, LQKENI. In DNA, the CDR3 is TGTGCCAGCTCAATGCGACTAGCGGGTTTCGGGGACGAGCAGTACTTC. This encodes CASSMRLAGFGDEQYF.

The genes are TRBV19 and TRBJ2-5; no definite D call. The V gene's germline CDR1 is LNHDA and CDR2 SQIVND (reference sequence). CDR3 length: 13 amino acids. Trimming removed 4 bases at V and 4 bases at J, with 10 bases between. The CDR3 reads CASSKVERETQYF. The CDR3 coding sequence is TGTGCCAGTAGTAAGGTCGAGCGAGAGACCCAGTACTTC.